The subject of this entry is one T cell receptor beta chain. What it binds is not known. Germline values: CDR1 SQVTM, CDR2 ANQGSEA. The CDR3 is made up of 13 amino acids. J lost 3 bases, V lost 7 bases, and 7 bases had no gene match. High-throughput TCR beta sequencing covered peripheral CD8+ and CD4+ T cells. This specimen belongs to a study of CD8 T cells in Susac syndrome. Regarding the study as a whole: A handful of Susac-specific public clones appeared in CD8+ TEMRA repertoires, and around 16 in total CD8+ repertoires.

With random hexamers, reverse transcription was performed on about 0.5 to 1 ug of RNA. TCRdb ran MiXCR on the immunoSEQ multiplex PCR reads and lists one entry per CDR3 protein. This sample carries about 150,000 distinct CDR3 sequences, more than 85% of them seen once, and the ten largest clones take around 0.2%. Sequenced material: CD8+ T cells from PBMCs. The chain carries TRBV29-1 and TRBJ2-7; 9 nucleotides align to TRBD2. This TCR derives from a human donor with Susac syndrome. Here the CDR3 reads CSASGNSGYEQYF. CDR3 in DNA: TGCAGCGCTAGCGGGAACTCCGGCTACGAGCAGTACTTC.